The TCR beta chain described here comes from a study of molecular identifiers for immune sequencing clone quantification listed by TCRdb under 2018. Broadly, across the study: In a replicate experiment, RNA from about 20,000 or 100,000 naive CD8 T cells was split into five aliquots, four of which were sequenced. CD8 T cells were used in a methods study to benchmark molecular-identifier clustering-based TCR repertoire sequencing (MIDCIRS) and TCR RNA copy counting.

Libraries of naive CD8 T cells were generated from about 19,000 to 1,100,000 sorted cells, with 10%, 30% or 50% of the purified RNA used. Naive CD8 T cells, defined as CD8+CD4-CCR7+CD45RA+, were FACS-sorted into RLT Plus buffer on a BD FACSAria II. To test detection sensitivity, Jurkat RNA equivalent to more than 8 TCR copies was spiked into samples of roughly 20,000-1,100,000 naive CD8 T cells. Enrichment of CD8 T cells was done with RosetteSep CD8+ T Cell Enrichment Cocktail plus Ficoll-Paque, and ACK red cell lysis came afterward. General conclusions and limits of the study: In CMV-specific effector cells, clones with more than 20 RNA copies accounted for over 99% of molecules, whereas in naive cells such clones accounted for under 1%. The naive libraries included spiked-in Jurkat TCR RNA (roughly 9 copies' worth), and this RNA is not part of the donor repertoire. When barcode sub-clustering was left out, chimeric consensus sequences inflated TCR diversity, with chimeras reaching as high as 47%. Highly expanded clone sizes could be underestimated because identical TCR molecules may share a barcode. Modeling gave about three recovered TCR RNA copies per cell versus around 9.9 by digital PCR, implying approximately 30% capture efficiency. A single cell's worth of spiked-in Jurkat TCR RNA was reported detectable even among 850,000 to 1,000,000 naive CD8 T cells.

This clonotype was observed at least ten times. Its antigen is unknown. There are no base qualities to consult, and no much larger clone falls within one base. V is shortened by 5 bases, J by 3 bases, and the region joining them spans 9 bases. The germline V gene (reference sequence) yields GTSNPN for CDR1 and SVGIG for CDR2. Spanning cysteine to phenylalanine, the CDR3 consists of 12 amino acids. The kept DNA is CDR3 alone, 36 bases in frame from the first base. The receptor library was made with PCR. The data were produced on an Illumina HiSeq 4000. Bulk TCR libraries were made following a previously described method, with the TCR primers given in Table S5. Total RNA was purified with the Qiagen AllPrep DNA/RNA kit. Reads from multiple sequencing runs of the same library were pooled before analysis. Under the source paper's analysis protocol: Reads were retained only if an exact TCR constant sequence was present, and the retained reads were trimmed to 150 nt and grouped according to their 12-nt molecular barcodes. Reads within each barcode group were sub-clustered using a 15% Levenshtein threshold, and quality-weighted consensus sequences were constructed for each RNA molecule. Non-functional sequences were filtered out, along with any lower-count sequence sitting one edit away from another sequence. Based on a fit of two negative binomial distributions, barcode sub-clusters having less than 20% of the maximum read count were discarded. The public sequencing data were trimmed at Q25 with fastp and processed into clonotypes with MiXCR by TCRdb, which kept only in-frame beta chains. Identical CDR3 protein sequences are pooled into one entry, listed with their most common genes and DNA. None of the V and J calls come from the authors' own analysis; TCRdb made them. The sample yields 460,000 or so distinct CDR3 sequences; 20% to 25% were counted once. Together, the top ten hold 0.7% to 0.95% of the sample.

The chain is made from TRBV30 and TRBJ2-3; the D gene assignment is ambiguous. The receptor comes from a human donor in good health. Some libraries in this study had Jurkat cell RNA spiked in. What was sequenced was naive CD8+ T cells from blood, with Jurkat cell RNA spiked in. What this sample's cell subset or site label stands for: FACS-sorted CD8+CD4-CCR7+CD45RA+ naive T cells. The CDR3 amino acid sequence is: CAWGGLTDTQYF. The DNA sequence reads TGTGCCTGGGGCGGCCTTACAGATACGCAGTATTTT. Reference TRBV30 and TRBJ2-3 proteins supply the regions before and after the CDR3; the full variable domain is: SQTIHQWPATLVQPVGSPLSLECTVEGTSNPNLYWYRQAAGRGLQLLFYSVGIGQISSEVPQNLSASRPQDRQFILSSKKLLLSDSGFYLCAWGGLTDTQYFGPGTRLTVL.